The source of this TCR beta chain is a study of cytomegalovirus exposure and HLA in healthy donors. The wider study: Samples from HLA-typed donors yielded about 85 million unique TCRs in an early data release.

With 0 bases clipped from V and 4 bases from J, the junction kept 3 bases outside the gene matches. The germline gives CDR1 MNHNS, CDR2 SASEGT. The CDR3 sequence is 14 residues long. Vbeta (60) and Jbeta (13) primers were used in the PCR. The protocol was immunoSEQ multiplex PCR, while the TCRdb copy is restricted to in-frame clones and leaves out a portion. Of roughly 200,000 clones listed, roughly four fifths are singletons. The sequencing input was PBMCs. This TCR was recovered from a man over 45 in good health and CMV-seronegative. V and J are TRBV6-1 and TRBJ2-7; TRBD2 matches 7 bases. The chain's CDR3 is CASSEAGGGYEQYF. DNA of the CDR3: TGTGCCAGCAGTGAAGCGGGGGGGGGATACGAGCAGTACTTC.